These 8 T cell receptor beta chains were all obtained from the same sample, sequenced in a study of blood T cell repertoires in COVID-19. Measured with immunoSEQ multiplex PCR; TCRdb has only the in-frame clones, and not every one. Altogether approximately 16,000 clones are present, more than 85% being singletons, with the ten largest covering less than 65%. The sample comprised peripheral blood. These TCRs come from a man between 60 and 75 years old with acute or convalescent COVID-19.

This clone has just a few counts. This chain joins TRBV5-4 and TRBJ1-1; D is perhaps TRBD1 (5 bases). Per the germline V gene, CDR1 is SGHNT and CDR2 is YYREEE (reference sequence). Between the trimmed V and J ends, which lost 1 base and 11 bases, there was a span of 21 bases. The CDR3 runs to 15 residues. In nucleotides, the CDR3 is TGTGCCAGCAGCTTGAGCGTTGACGGGGGGTCTGGGGCTTTCTTT. Protein product: CASSLSVDGGSGAFF.

CDR3 coding DNA: TGTGCCAGCAGCCCCGCCATAGCGGCCGTATTCAATGAGCAGTTCTTC. Translated, it gives CASSPAIAAVFNEQFF. The chain uses TRBV9 and TRBJ2-1; D is possibly TRBD2 (6 bases). The germline gives CDR1 SGDLS, CDR2 YYNGEE. Trimming removed 4 bases from V and 6 bases from J, with 20 bases in between. The CDR3 loop spans 16 amino acids.

This chain joins TRBV5-1 and TRBJ2-1; 7 nucleotides match TRBD1. V lost 5 bases to trimming and J lost 4 bases; unmatched junction nucleotides: 9. CDR1 and CDR2 from the germline V gene are SGHRS and YFSETQ. The CDR3 is made up of 15 amino acids. The chain's CDR3 is CASSSGQASYNEQFF. CDR3 sequence (DNA): TGCGCCAGCAGTTCTGGACAGGCCTCTTACAATGAGCAGTTCTTC.

The genes are TRBV18 and TRBJ2-7, with D maybe TRBD1 (6 bases). The CDR3 spans 14 residues. The V end was cut by 0 bases, the J end by 1 base, with 7 bases between. CDR1 is KGHSH, CDR2 LQKENI, per germline. The CDR3 sequence is CASSPPGTSYEQYF. In nucleotides, the CDR3 is TGTGCCAGCTCACCACCAGGGACATCCTACGAGCAGTACTTC.

The V call is TRBV28, the J call TRBJ2-5; D is possibly TRBD2 (6 bases). The CDR3 loop spans 11 amino acids. The germline CDR1 and CDR2 sequences are MDHEN and SYDVKM. Trimming left V 11 bases short and J 9 bases short, with 16 bases between. The chain's CDR3 is CAGGTVTAQYF. CDR3 nucleotide sequence: TGTGCCGGAGGGACCGTTACGGCCCAGTACTTC. Filled out from reference TRBV28 and TRBJ2-5, the complete variable domain reads DVKVTQSSRYLVKRTGEKVFLECVQDMDHENMFWYRQDPGLGLRLIYFSYDVKMKEKGDIPEGYSVSREKKERFSLILESASTNQTSMYLCAGGTVTAQYFGPGTRLLVL.

The J gene is TRBJ1-5, the V gene TRBV24-1; 7 bases are shared with TRBD1. The CDR3 has 14 amino acids. Trimming cost V 9 bases and J 4 bases; bases outside gene matches: 8. Germline V gene sequence: CDR1 KGHDR, CDR2 SFDVKD. The CDR3 here is CATGRTGENQPQHF. Here the CDR3 DNA reads TGTGCCACCGGACGAACAGGGGAAAATCAGCCCCAGCATTTT.

The gene calls are TRBV6-1 and TRBJ2-5, with 9 bases matching TRBD1. The CDR3 loop spans 16 amino acids. J lost 7 bases, V lost 1 base, and 10 bases had no gene match. The V gene's germline CDR1 is MNHNS and CDR2 SASEGT. CDR3 sequence (DNA): TGTGCCAGCAGTGAAGGGGGGACAGGGTCCGGGAGGACCCAGTACTTC. The encoded protein is CASSEGGTGSGRTQYF.

The chain has TRBV6-5 and TRBJ2-2, with D perhaps matching TRBD1 (6 bases). The CDR3 is 14 amino acids. The ends were cut back, 7 bases at V and 1 base at J, with 10 bases in the middle. The V gene's germline CDR1 is MNHEY and CDR2 SVGAGI. The CDR3 DNA reads as TGTGCCAGCACTCCGGGACAGAACACCGGGGAGCTGTTTTTT. Its translation: CASTPGQNTGELFF.